This TCR gamma chain derives from a study of Vδ1+ human thymocytes. Study-wide results and limits: Thymic TRG and TRD repertoires appeared highly polyclonal.

Germline V gene data show CDR1 as GITISATS and CDR2 as ISYDGTV (reference sequence). The CDR3 spans 14 residues. Trimming cost V 4 bases and J 7 bases; bases outside gene matches: 13. Extracted RNA was reverse transcribed into cDNA. CDR3 amplicons came from multiplex PCR with pooled V-gene forward and constant-region reverse primers. TCRdb reran clone calling via CATT on the multiplex PCR reads. The sample carries 25,000 to 35,000 gamma-chain clones, around 20% recorded once. Concerning this clone itself: Its target is unknown.

The sequencing input was Vdelta1+ gamma-delta thymocytes from the thymus. Subset: FACS-sorted CD3+ TCRalphabeta- TCRVdelta1+ TCRVdelta2- thymocytes. The sequence came from a boy under two years old who had congenital heart surgery. The genes are TRGV9 and TRGJ1 or TRGJ2. Here the CDR3 DNA reads TGTGCCTTGTGGGATCCCATCCCAAGGTATAAGAAACTCTTT. Its protein is CALWDPIPRYKKLF.